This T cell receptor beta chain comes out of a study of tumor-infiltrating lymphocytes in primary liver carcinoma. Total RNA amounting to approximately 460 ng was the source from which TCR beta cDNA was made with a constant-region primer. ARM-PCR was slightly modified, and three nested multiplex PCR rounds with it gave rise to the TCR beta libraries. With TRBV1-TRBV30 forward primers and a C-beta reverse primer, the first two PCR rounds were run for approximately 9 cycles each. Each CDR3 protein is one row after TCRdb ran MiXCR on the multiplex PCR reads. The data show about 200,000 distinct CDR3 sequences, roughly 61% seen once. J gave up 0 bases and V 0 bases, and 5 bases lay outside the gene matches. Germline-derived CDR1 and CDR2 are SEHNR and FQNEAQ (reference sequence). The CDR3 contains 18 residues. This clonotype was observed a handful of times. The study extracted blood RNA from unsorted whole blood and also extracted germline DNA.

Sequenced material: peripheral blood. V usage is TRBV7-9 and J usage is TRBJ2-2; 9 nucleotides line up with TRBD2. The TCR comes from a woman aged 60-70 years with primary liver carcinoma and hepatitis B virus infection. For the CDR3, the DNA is TGTGCCAGCAGCTTAGCTCGAGCGGGAGGACCGAACACCGGGGAGCTGTTTTTT. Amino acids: CASSLARAGGPNTGELFF.